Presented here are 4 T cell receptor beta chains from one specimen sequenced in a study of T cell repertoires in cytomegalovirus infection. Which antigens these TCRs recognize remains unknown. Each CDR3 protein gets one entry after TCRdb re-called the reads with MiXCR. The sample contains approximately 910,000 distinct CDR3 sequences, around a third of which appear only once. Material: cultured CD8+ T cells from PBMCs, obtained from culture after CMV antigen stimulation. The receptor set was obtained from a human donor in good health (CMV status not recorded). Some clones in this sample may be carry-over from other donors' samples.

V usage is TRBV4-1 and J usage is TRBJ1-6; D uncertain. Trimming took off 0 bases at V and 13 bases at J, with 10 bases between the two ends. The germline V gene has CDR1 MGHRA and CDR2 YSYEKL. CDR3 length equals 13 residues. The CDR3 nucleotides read TGCGCCAGCAGCCAAGACGGGGTAGGGCCCCTCCACTTT. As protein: CASSQDGVGPLHF.

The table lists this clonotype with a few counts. The CDR3 reads CASSLGGQGRYTGDTQYF. The CDR3, as DNA: TGCGCCAGCAGCCTCGGGGGACAGGGAAGATACACAGGAGATACGCAGTATTTT. J is TRBJ2-3 and V is TRBV4-1, with 9 bases lining up with TRBD1. J gave up 5 bases and V 4 bases, and 16 bases lay outside the gene matches. Germline V CDR1 and CDR2: MGHRA, YSYEKL. This CDR3 comprises 18 residues.

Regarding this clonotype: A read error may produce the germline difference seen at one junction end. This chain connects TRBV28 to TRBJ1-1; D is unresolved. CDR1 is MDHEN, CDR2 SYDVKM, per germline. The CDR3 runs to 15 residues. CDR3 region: CASSKPGITGTQAFF. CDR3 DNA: TGTGCCAGCAGCAAGCCCGGGATTACGGGCACTCAAGCTTTCTTT.

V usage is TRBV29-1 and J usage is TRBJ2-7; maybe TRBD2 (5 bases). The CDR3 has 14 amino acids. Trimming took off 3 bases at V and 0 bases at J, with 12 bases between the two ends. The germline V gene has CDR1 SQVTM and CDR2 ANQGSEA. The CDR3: CSVEDSDNSYEQYV. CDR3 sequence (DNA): TGCAGCGTTGAGGACTCTGACAACTCCTACGAGCAGTACGTC.